A selection of T cell receptor beta chains follows, all from one sample in a study of blood T cell repertoires in COVID-19. The method was immunoSEQ multiplex PCR; TCRdb's version includes in-frame clones alone and lacks a portion of them. The sample lists about 220,000 clones, 60% to 85% occurring once. The sequenced sample was peripheral blood. These receptors were collected from a woman between 70 and 85 years old with acute or convalescent COVID-19. The conserved cysteine and the conserved F or W are not part of the CDR3 here. Size values are once, few and many counts, or a class for expanded clones, and some rows have none.

ASSFQGADSPLH	TRBJ1-6	.	TRBV5-6
ASSFGLNIQY	TRBJ2-4	few	TRBV12-3/TRBV12-4
SVEEGRGGYT	TRBJ1-2	.	TRBV29-1
ASSHPKARLGDTEAF	TRBJ1-1	.	TRBV4-3
ASSPPVWGDNPDTQY	TRBJ2-3	.	TRBV18
ASSLNGGGRGTQY	TRBJ2-3	.	TRBV7-2
AIKAPGTGAYT	TRBJ1-2	few	TRBV10-3
SAGTSGSYEQY	TRBJ2-7	.	TRBV29-1
ASSLGRGGRTGELF	TRBJ2-2	.	TRBV5-4
ASSPRQGPNTGELF	TRBJ2-2	.	TRBV7-6
ASSSLQVMADTQY	TRBJ2-3	.	TRBV6-2/TRBV6-3
ATSDFGGRLAGSNTGELF	TRBJ2-2	.	TRBV24-1
ASSPTLGGGYNEQF	TRBJ2-1	.	TRBV7-9
ASSGLTGAGGQF	TRBJ2-1	.	TRBV25-1
ASSGTSGPYNEQF	TRBJ2-1	.	TRBV7-2